This T cell receptor (beta chain) comes out of a study of T cell repertoires in cytomegalovirus infection. About the study: TCR beta signatures that were public indicated CMV infection and matching HLA type.

This clonotype was counted a few times. As yet, its antigen is unknown. TCRdb passed the reads through MiXCR, listing each CDR3 protein once. The data contain approximately 700,000 distinct CDR3 sequences, 35% of them singletons. General observations from the study: Ex vivo responses were dominated by HLA-C-restricted CMV-specific TCR beta clonotypes. People with CMV and the relevant HLA were identified by cumulative public TCR beta family frequency.

J was trimmed by 8 bases and V by 5 bases; bases with no gene match: 6. Germline values: CDR1 LNHDA, CDR2 SQIVND (reference sequence). This CDR3 has 13 amino acids. Sequenced input: PBMCs. This clonotype originated in a human donor in good health (CMV status not recorded). Some clones in this sample may be carry-over from other donors' samples. The chain couples TRBV19 to TRBJ1-1; 9 nucleotides align to TRBD1. CDR3 sequence reads: CASSRDRAYEAFF. CDR3 sequence (DNA): TGTGCCAGTAGTCGGGACAGGGCGTACGAAGCTTTCTTT.